This is a list of T cell receptor beta chains from one sample in a study of T cell repertoires in cytomegalovirus infection. TCRdb processed the reads anew with MiXCR; each CDR3 protein has one entry. Among 150,000 to 190,000 distinct CDR3 sequences, 20% to 30% were seen once, and the ten largest hold 10% to 11%. The source material was PBMCs. Receptors were obtained from a human donor in good health (CMV status not recorded). Some clones in this sample may be carry-over from other donors' samples. The CDR3 runs from the conserved cysteine through the conserved F or W. The D gene is left open where the match is weak. Rows may omit the clone size; those that give it use once, few, many or a size class.

j_gene: TRBJ2-7; v_gene: TRBV7-9; abundance: few; d_gene: -; CDR3aa: CASSTTPSYEQYF; CDR3nt: TGTGCCAGCAGCACCACCCCCTCCTACGAGCAGTACTTC
j_gene: TRBJ1-4; v_gene: TRBV7-8; abundance: many; d_gene: -; CDR3aa: CASSLGAGINEKLFF; CDR3nt: TGTGCCAGCAGCTTAGGGGCCGGGATAAATGAAAAACTGTTTTTT
j_gene: TRBJ1-2; v_gene: TRBV27; abundance: few; d_gene: TRBD1; CDR3aa: CASSLSSMGRDRGRGYTF; CDR3nt: TGTGCCAGCAGTTTATCTTCAATGGGCCGGGACAGGGGGCGAGGCTACACCTTC
j_gene: TRBJ2-7; v_gene: TRBV6-2/TRBV6-3; abundance: few; d_gene: -; CDR3aa: CAPLGGRIEQYF; CDR3nt: TGTGCCCCTTTAGGCGGTCGGATCGAGCAGTACTTC
j_gene: TRBJ1-2; v_gene: TRBV28; abundance: few; d_gene: TRBD1; CDR3aa: CASSLGRGDYGYTF; CDR3nt: TGTGCCAGCAGTTTAGGCAGGGGGGACTATGGCTACACCTTC
j_gene: TRBJ2-7; v_gene: TRBV7-2; abundance: many; d_gene: TRBD2; CDR3aa: CASSLGVAGGGYEQYF; CDR3nt: TGTGCCAGCAGCTTAGGGGTAGCGGGAGGTGGGTACGAGCAGTACTTC
j_gene: TRBJ2-7; v_gene: TRBV14; abundance: -; d_gene: -; CDR3aa: CASSAQVYYEQYF; CDR3nt: TGTGCCAGCAGCGCACAGGTTTACTACGAGCAGTACTTC
j_gene: TRBJ2-4; v_gene: TRBV9; abundance: -; d_gene: TRBD1; CDR3aa: CASSAGSGTGLIQYF; CDR3nt: TGTGCCAGCAGCGCAGGGTCCGGGACAGGGCTCATTCAGTACTTC
j_gene: TRBJ1-1; v_gene: TRBV7-3; abundance: -; d_gene: -; CDR3aa: CASRTDPQNTEAFF; CDR3nt: TGTGCCAGTCGGACAGATCCCCAAAACACTGAAGCTTTCTTT
j_gene: TRBJ2-1; v_gene: TRBV6-2/TRBV6-3; abundance: -; d_gene: -; CDR3aa: CASSYKDNEQFF; CDR3nt: TGTGCCAGCAGTTATAAGGACAATGAGCAGTTCTTC
j_gene: TRBJ2-5; v_gene: TRBV7-2; abundance: many; d_gene: TRBD2; CDR3aa: CASSRGGNQETQYF; CDR3nt: TGTGCCAGCAGTCGGGGGGGTAACCAAGAGACCCAGTACTTC
j_gene: TRBJ2-7; v_gene: TRBV28; abundance: many; d_gene: -; CDR3aa: CAIYRRPQGLYEQYF; CDR3nt: TGTGCCATCTACCGCCGCCCCCAGGGGCTCTACGAGCAGTACTTC
j_gene: TRBJ2-7; v_gene: TRBV2; abundance: many; d_gene: -; CDR3aa: CASSDDRRYEQYF; CDR3nt: TGTGCCAGCAGTGACGACAGGCGGTACGAGCAGTACTTC
j_gene: TRBJ2-7; v_gene: TRBV12-5; abundance: few; d_gene: TRBD1; CDR3aa: CASGLGTGVYEQYF; CDR3nt: TGTGCTAGTGGTTTGGGGACAGGGGTCTACGAGCAGTACTTC
j_gene: TRBJ1-4; v_gene: TRBV7-2; abundance: many; d_gene: TRBD1; CDR3aa: CASSLGGTGGEKLFF; CDR3nt: TGTGCCAGCAGCTTAGGAGGGACAGGGGGTGAAAAACTGTTTTTT
j_gene: TRBJ2-1; v_gene: TRBV20-1; abundance: -; d_gene: TRBD2; CDR3aa: CSATGTSGSYNEQFF; CDR3nt: TGCAGTGCGACCGGGACTAGCGGATCCTACAATGAGCAGTTCTTC
j_gene: TRBJ1-2; v_gene: TRBV27; abundance: few; d_gene: TRBD1; CDR3aa: CASSSRRDRGDPNYGYTF; CDR3nt: TGTGCCAGCAGTTCCAGGAGGGACAGGGGAGACCCTAACTATGGCTACACCTTC
j_gene: TRBJ1-2; v_gene: TRBV29-1; abundance: -; d_gene: TRBD1; CDR3aa: CSVENRGFGYTF; CDR3nt: TGCAGCGTTGAGAACAGGGGGTTTGGCTACACCTTC
j_gene: TRBJ2-5; v_gene: TRBV29-1; abundance: few; d_gene: TRBD2; CDR3aa: CSVEGVSGGNVETQYF; CDR3nt: TGCAGCGTTGAAGGCGTCAGCGGGGGGAATGTAGAGACCCAGTACTTC
j_gene: TRBJ2-1; v_gene: TRBV19; abundance: -; d_gene: -; CDR3aa: CASRRGSQETYNEQFF; CDR3nt: TGTGCCAGTAGGAGGGGGAGCCAGGAGACCTACAATGAGCAGTTCTTC
j_gene: TRBJ2-1; v_gene: TRBV11-2; abundance: many; d_gene: TRBD2; CDR3aa: CASSIGLAYNEQFF; CDR3nt: TGTGCCAGCAGCATAGGACTAGCCTACAATGAGCAGTTCTTC
j_gene: TRBJ1-4; v_gene: TRBV20-1; abundance: few; d_gene: -; CDR3aa: CSAKLAEKLFF; CDR3nt: TGCAGTGCTAAGCTCGCTGAAAAACTGTTTTTT
j_gene: TRBJ2-1; v_gene: TRBV7-7; abundance: -; d_gene: -; CDR3aa: CASSPPSGNEQFF; CDR3nt: TGTGCTAGCAGCCCACCGTCTGGGAATGAGCAGTTCTTC
j_gene: TRBJ2-5; v_gene: TRBV5-8; abundance: few; d_gene: TRBD1; CDR3aa: CASSSGQGQETQYF; CDR3nt: TGTGCCAGCAGCTCCGGACAGGGTCAAGAGACCCAGTACTTC